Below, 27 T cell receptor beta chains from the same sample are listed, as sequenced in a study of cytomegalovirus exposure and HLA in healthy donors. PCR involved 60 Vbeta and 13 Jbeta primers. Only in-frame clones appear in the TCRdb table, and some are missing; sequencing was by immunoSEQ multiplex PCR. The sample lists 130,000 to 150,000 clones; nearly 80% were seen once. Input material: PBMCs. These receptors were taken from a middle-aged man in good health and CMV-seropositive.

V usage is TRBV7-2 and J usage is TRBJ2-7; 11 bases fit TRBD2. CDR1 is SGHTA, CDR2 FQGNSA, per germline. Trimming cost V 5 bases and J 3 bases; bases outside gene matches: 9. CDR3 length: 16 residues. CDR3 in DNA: TGTGCCAGCAGCACTAAGACTAGCGGGACCGTCTACGAGCAGTACTTC. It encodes CASSTKTSGTVYEQYF.

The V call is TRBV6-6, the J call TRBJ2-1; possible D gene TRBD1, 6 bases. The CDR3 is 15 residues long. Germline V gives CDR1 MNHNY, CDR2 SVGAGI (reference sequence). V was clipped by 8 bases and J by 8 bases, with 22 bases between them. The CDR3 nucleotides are TGTGCCAGCCTACCTCGGGACAAAAAAGGGGATGAGCAGTTCTTC. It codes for CASLPRDKKGDEQFF.

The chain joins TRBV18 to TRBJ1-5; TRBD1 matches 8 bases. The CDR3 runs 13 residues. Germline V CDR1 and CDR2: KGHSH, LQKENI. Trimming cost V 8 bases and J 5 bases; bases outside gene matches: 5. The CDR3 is CASKTGVDQPQHF. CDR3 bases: TGTGCCAGCAAGACAGGGGTGGATCAGCCCCAGCATTTT.

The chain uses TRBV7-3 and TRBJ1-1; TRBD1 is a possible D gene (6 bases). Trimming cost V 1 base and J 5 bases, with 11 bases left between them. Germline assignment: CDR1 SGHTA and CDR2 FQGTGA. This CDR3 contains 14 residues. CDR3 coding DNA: TGTGCCAGCAGCTTAAGAGGGGGGGAAACTGAAGCTTTCTTT. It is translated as CASSLRGGETEAFF. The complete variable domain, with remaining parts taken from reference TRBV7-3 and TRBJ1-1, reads GAGVSQTPSNKVTEKGKYVELRCDPISGHTALYWYRQSLGQGPEFLIYFQGTGAADDSGLPNDRFFAVRPEGSVSTLKIQRTERGDSAVYLCASSLRGGETEAFFGQGTRLTVV.

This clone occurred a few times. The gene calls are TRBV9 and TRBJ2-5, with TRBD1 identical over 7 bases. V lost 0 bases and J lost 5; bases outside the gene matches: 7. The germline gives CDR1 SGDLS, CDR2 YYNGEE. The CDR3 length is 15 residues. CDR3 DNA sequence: TGTGCCAGCAGCGTAGTGGACAGGATAGAGGAGACCCAGTACTTC. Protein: CASSVVDRIEETQYF.

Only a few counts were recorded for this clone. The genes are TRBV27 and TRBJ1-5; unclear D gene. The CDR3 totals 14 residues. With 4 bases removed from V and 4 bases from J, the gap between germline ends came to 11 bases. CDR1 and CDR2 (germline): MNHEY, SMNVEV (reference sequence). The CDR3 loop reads CASSSLDRNQPQHF. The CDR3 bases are TGTGCCAGCAGTTCTCTAGACCGGAATCAGCCCCAGCATTTT.

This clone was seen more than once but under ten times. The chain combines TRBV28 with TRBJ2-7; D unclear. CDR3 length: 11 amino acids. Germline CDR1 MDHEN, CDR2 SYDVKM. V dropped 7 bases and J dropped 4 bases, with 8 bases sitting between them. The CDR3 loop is CASKEAYEQYF. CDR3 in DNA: TGTGCCAGCAAAGAAGCTTACGAGCAGTACTTC. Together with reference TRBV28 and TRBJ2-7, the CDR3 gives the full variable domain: DVKVTQSSRYLVKRTGEKVFLECVQDMDHENMFWYRQDPGLGLRLIYFSYDVKMKEKGDIPEGYSVSREKKERFSLILESASTNQTSMYLCASKEAYEQYFGPGTRLTVT.

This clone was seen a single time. CDR3 region: CASSARVAFEQYF. In nucleotides, the CDR3 is TGTGCCAGCAGTGCCAGGGTCGCGTTTGAGCAGTACTTC. This chain links TRBV2 with TRBJ2-7, with D maybe TRBD1 (5 bases). CDR1 and CDR2 from the germline V gene are SNHLY and FYNNEI. The CDR3 spans 13 residues. V lost 4 bases to trimming and J lost 7 bases, with 14 bases between them.

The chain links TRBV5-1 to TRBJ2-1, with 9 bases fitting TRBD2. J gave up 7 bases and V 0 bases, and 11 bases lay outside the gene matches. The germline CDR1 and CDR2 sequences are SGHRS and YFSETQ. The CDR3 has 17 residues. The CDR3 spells CASSLGFFSGRINEQFF. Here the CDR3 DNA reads TGCGCCAGCAGCTTGGGTTTTTTCAGCGGGAGGATAAATGAGCAGTTCTTC.

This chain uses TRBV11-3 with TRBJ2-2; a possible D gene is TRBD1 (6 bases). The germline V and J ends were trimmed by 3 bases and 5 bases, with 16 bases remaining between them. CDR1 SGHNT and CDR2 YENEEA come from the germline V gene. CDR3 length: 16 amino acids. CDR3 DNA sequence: TGTGCCAGCAGCTTCAACTCTGGGGGCGCGACCGGGGAGCTGTTTTTT. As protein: CASSFNSGGATGELFF.

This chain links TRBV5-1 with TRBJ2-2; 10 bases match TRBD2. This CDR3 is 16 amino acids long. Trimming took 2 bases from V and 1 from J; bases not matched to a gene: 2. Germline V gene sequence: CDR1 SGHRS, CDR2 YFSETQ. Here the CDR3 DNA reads TGCGCCAGCAGCTTTATAGCGGGAGGGAACACCGGGGAGCTGTTTTTT. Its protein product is CASSFIAGGNTGELFF.

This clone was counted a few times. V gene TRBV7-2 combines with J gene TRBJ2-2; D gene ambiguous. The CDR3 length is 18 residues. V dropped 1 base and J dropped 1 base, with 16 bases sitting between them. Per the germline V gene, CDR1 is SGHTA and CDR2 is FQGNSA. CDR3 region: CASSLVTSSSRNTGELFF. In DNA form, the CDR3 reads TGTGCCAGCAGCTTAGTCACTTCATCCTCGCGGAACACCGGGGAGCTGTTTTTT. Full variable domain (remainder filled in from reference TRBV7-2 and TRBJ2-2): GAGVSQSPSNKVTEKGKDVELRCDPISGHTALYWYRQSLGQGLEFLIYFQGNSAPDKSGLPSDRFSAERTGGSVSTLTIQRTQQEDSAVYLCASSLVTSSSRNTGELFFGEGSRLTVL.

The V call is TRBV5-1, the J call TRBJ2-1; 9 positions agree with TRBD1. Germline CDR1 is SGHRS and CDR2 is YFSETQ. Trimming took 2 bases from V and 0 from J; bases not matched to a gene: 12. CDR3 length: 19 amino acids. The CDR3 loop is CASSFAGTGISISYNEQFF. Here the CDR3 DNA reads TGCGCCAGCAGCTTCGCCGGGACAGGGATTAGTATCTCCTACAATGAGCAGTTCTTC.

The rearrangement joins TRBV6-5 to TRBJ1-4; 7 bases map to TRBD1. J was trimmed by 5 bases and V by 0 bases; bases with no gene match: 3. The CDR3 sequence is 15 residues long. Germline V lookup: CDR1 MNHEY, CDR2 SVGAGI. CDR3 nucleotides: TGTGCCAGCAGTTACTCTGGGACAGACAATGAAAAACTGTTTTTT. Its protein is CASSYSGTDNEKLFF.

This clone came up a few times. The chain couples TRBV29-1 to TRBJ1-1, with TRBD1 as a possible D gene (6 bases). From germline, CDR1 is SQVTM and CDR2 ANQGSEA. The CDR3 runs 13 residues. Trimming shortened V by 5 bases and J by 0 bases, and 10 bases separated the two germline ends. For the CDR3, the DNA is TGCAGCGTTTCCAGGGGAATGAACACTGAAGCTTTCTTT. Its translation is CSVSRGMNTEAFF. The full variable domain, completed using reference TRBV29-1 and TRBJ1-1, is SAVISQKPSRDICQRGTSLTIQCQVDSQVTMMFWYRQQPGQSLTLIATANQGSEATYESGFVIDKFPISRPNLTFSTLTVSNMSPEDSSIYLCSVSRGMNTEAFFGQGTRLTVV.

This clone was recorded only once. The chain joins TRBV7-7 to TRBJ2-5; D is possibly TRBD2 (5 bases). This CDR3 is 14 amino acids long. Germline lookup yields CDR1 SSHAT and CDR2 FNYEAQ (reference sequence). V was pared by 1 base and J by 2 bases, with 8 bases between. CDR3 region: CASSLGTGQETQYF. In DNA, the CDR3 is TGTGCCAGCAGCTTAGGGACTGGGCAAGAGACCCAGTACTTC.

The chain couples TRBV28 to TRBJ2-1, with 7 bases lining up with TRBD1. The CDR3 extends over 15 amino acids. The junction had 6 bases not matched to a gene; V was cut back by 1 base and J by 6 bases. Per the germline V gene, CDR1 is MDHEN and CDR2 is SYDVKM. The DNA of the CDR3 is TGTGCCAGCAGTTTATCGACAGGGTTCTTCAATGAGCAGTTCTTC. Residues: CASSLSTGFFNEQFF.

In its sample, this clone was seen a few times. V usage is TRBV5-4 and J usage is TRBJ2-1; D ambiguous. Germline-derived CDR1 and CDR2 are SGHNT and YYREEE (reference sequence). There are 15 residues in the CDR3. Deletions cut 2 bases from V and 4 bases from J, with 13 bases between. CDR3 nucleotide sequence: TGTGCCAGCAGCTTTCCTCTCCCCGGGTACAATGAGCAGTTCTTC. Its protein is CASSFPLPGYNEQFF. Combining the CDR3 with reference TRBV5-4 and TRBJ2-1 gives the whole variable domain ETGVTQSPTHLIKTRGQQVTLRCSSQSGHNTVSWYQQALGQGPQFIFQYYREEENGRGNFPPRFSGLQFPNYSSELNVNALELDDSALYLCASSFPLPGYNEQFFGPGTRLTVL.

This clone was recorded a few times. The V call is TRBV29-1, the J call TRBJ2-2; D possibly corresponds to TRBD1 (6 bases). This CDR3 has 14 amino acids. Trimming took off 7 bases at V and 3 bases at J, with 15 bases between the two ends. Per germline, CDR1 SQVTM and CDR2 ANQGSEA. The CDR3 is CSARTGTYTGELFF. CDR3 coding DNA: TGCAGCGCTCGGACCGGGACATACACCGGGGAGCTGTTTTTT.

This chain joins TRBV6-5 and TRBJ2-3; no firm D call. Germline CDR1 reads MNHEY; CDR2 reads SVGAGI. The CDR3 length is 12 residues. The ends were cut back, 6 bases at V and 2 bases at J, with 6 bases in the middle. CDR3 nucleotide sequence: TGTGCCAGCAGGGGCTCCACAGATACGCAGTATTTT. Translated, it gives CASRGSTDTQYF.

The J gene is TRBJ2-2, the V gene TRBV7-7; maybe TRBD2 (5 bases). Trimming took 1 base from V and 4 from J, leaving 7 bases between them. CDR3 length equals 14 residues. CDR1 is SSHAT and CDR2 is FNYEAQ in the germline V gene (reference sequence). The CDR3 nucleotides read TGTGCCAGCAGCTTAGGAGGGTTCACCGGGGAGCTGTTTTTT. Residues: CASSLGGFTGELFF.

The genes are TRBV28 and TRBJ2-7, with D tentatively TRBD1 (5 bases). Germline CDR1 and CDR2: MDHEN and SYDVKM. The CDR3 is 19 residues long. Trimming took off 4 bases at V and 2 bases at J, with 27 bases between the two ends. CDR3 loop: CASSSLLTQGVFTPYEQYF. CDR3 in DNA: TGTGCCAGCAGTTCTCTTTTAACCCAGGGTGTATTTACCCCCTACGAGCAGTACTTC.

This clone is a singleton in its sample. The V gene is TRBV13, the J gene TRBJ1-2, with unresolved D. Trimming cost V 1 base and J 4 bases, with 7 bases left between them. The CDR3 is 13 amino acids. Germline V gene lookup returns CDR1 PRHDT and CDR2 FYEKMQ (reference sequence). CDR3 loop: CASSLVASYGYTF. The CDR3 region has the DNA TGTGCCAGCAGCTTAGTAGCGTCCTATGGCTACACCTTC.

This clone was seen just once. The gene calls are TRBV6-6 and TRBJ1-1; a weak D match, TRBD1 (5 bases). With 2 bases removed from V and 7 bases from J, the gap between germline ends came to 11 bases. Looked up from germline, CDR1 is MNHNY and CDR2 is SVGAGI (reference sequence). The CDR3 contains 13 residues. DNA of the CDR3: TGTGCCAGCAGTTACACCTCCGGGGGTGAAGCTTTCTTT. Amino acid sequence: CASSYTSGGEAFF.

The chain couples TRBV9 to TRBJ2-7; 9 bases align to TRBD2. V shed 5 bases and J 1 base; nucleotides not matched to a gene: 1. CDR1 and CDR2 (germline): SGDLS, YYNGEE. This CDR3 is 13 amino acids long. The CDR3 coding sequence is TGTGCCAGCAGAACTAGCGGGTCCTACGAGCAGTACTTC. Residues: CASRTSGSYEQYF.

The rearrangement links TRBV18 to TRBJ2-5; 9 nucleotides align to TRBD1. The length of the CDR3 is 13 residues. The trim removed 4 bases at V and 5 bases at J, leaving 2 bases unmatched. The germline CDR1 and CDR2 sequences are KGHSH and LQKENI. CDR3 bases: TGTGCCAGCTCACTCGGACAGGGGGAGACCCAGTACTTC. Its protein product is CASSLGQGETQYF.

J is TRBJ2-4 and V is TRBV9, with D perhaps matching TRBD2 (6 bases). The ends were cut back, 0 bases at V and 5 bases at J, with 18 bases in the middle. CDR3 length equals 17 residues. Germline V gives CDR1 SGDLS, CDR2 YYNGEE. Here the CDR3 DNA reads TGTGCCAGCAGCGTAGACGGGACTGGCGGGCCCCAAAACATTCAGTACTTC. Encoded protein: CASSVDGTGGPQNIQYF.